These 5 T cell receptor beta chains share one sample of origin, sequenced in a study of T-cell memory formation after mild COVID-19. TCRdb reprocessed the 5' RACE reads with MiXCR, giving one entry per CDR3 protein. The sample includes about 300,000 distinct CDR3 sequences, roughly 21% seen only once; the top ten take approximately 21%. Sample: PBMCs or a T cell subset sorted from them (not recorded which). The receptors come from a man younger than 35 who had mild COVID-19 (a few samples of this study predate the infection). Cell type and time point are not known.

The table lists this clonotype with a few counts. This sequence joins TRBV7-6 and TRBJ2-7, with 7 bases lining up with TRBD2. CDR1 SGHVS and CDR2 FNYEAQ come from the germline V gene. The CDR3 is 17 amino acids. The V segment lost 1 base and the J segment 4 bases; nucleotides outside the gene matches: 13. The DNA of the CDR3 is TGTGCCAGCAGCTTAGAACCCTTAGCTAGCGGATCTTACGAGCAGTACTTC. It encodes CASSLEPLASGSYEQYF.

The rearrangement links TRBV5-1 to TRBJ2-3; 10 nucleotides agree with TRBD1. Germline loops: CDR1 SGHRS, CDR2 YFSETQ. The length of the CDR3 is 16 residues. After removal of 5 bases from V and 1 base from J, the junction contained 7 bases not matched to a gene. CDR3 sequence reads: CASRNFGTGGTDTQYF. In DNA, the CDR3 is TGCGCCAGCAGGAACTTTGGGACAGGGGGCACAGATACGCAGTATTTT.

The table lists this clonotype with many counts. The CDR3 loop is CSARQGGNSPLHF. The CDR3 nucleotides are TGCAGTGCTAGACAGGGAGGGAATTCACCCCTCCACTTT. V usage is TRBV20-1 and J usage is TRBJ1-6; the D gene is possibly TRBD1 (5 bases). Germline loops: CDR1 DFQATT, CDR2 SNEGSKA (reference sequence). The CDR3 runs 13 residues. V was pared by 2 bases and J by 7 bases, with 9 bases between.

This clonotype has a handful of counts. This sequence joins TRBV28 and TRBJ2-5, with TRBD2 identical over 8 bases. The V and J ends lost 8 bases and 4 bases, in that order; junction bases with no gene match: 9. CDR1 and CDR2 from the germline V gene are MDHEN and SYDVKM. This CDR3 is built from 14 residues. As DNA, the CDR3 is TGTGCCAGCGAAACCCGGACTAGCCCAGAGACCCAGTACTTC. Residues: CASETRTSPETQYF.

The chain uses TRBV28 and TRBJ2-2; D gene uncertain. Trimming removed 3 bases from V and 4 bases from J, with 6 bases in between. The CDR3 is made up of 13 amino acids. Germline V gene sequence: CDR1 MDHEN, CDR2 SYDVKM. In DNA, the CDR3 is TGTGCCAGCAGTTTTAGGCCCACCGGGGAGCTGTTTTTT. Translating it yields CASSFRPTGELFF.